This entry concerns a single T cell receptor (beta chain). Its target is unknown. Donors comprised healthy HIV-negative adults lacking recent acute infections or vaccinations. The data were obtained in a study of shared clonotypes between healthy human individuals. Findings and limits, study-wide: Expectations were that clonotype sharing among donors would be affected by sequencing depth.

The junction had 7 bases not matched to a gene; V was cut back by 10 bases and J by 7 bases. CDR3 length: 13 residues. CDR1 SNHLY and CDR2 FYNNEI come from the germline V gene. Data came from immunoSEQ multiplex PCR; TCRdb stores just in-frame clones and leaves some out. The data show 550,000 to 700,000 clones, with around 73% seen just once and 1.5% to 2% held by the top ten. The J gene is TRBJ1-4, the V gene TRBV2, with 9 bases matching TRBD1. Sequenced input: memory CD4+ T cells sorted from blood. Subset in this sample: CD45RA-negative fraction. This sequence originates from a woman aged 25-40 years in good health. CDR3 loop: CATYRGPGEKLFF. CDR3 coding DNA: TGTGCCACCTACAGGGGGCCGGGTGAAAAACTGTTTTTT.